This is a list of T cell receptor beta chains from one sample in a study of CD8+ T cells in alopecia areata. Assay: immunoSEQ multiplex PCR; the TCRdb copy retains only in-frame clones and omits some. This table has 150,000 to 200,000 clones, around 60% appearing once. This sample comprised CD4+ T cells sorted from blood, obtained at week 4, from a patient treated with tofacitinib. The receptors derive from a human donor with alopecia areata. Each CDR3 is given with its conserved first and last residue. The D gene is left open where the match is weak. Clone size is not always given. Where it is, it says once, few, many or a class for expanded clones.

abundance: .
len: 15
v_gene: TRBV5-1
j_gene: TRBJ1-1
d_gene: .
CDR3aa: CASSPDTTQNTEAFF
CDR3nt: TGCGCCAGCAGCCCCGACACCACCCAGAACACTGAAGCTTTCTTT

abundance: .
len: 16
v_gene: TRBV29-1
j_gene: TRBJ1-1
d_gene: .
CDR3aa: CSVEGMPGRPNTEAFF
CDR3nt: TGCAGCGTTGAAGGTATGCCGGGCCGGCCGAACACTGAAGCTTTCTTT

abundance: .
len: 11
v_gene: TRBV30
j_gene: TRBJ2-7
d_gene: .
CDR3aa: CAWSARDEQYF
CDR3nt: TGTGCCTGGAGTGCCAGGGACGAGCAGTACTTC

abundance: .
len: 14
v_gene: TRBV9
j_gene: TRBJ2-3
d_gene: TRBD1
CDR3aa: CASSAQQGADTQYF
CDR3nt: TGTGCCAGCAGCGCTCAACAGGGGGCAGATACGCAGTATTTT

abundance: .
len: 15
v_gene: TRBV9
j_gene: TRBJ2-3
d_gene: .
CDR3aa: CASSVEGVSTDTQYF
CDR3nt: TGTGCCAGCAGCGTAGAAGGGGTTAGCACAGATACGCAGTATTTT

abundance: .
len: 15
v_gene: TRBV5-1
j_gene: TRBJ1-6
d_gene: TRBD1
CDR3aa: CANPGQGPSDSPLHF
CDR3nt: TGCGCCAACCCGGGACAGGGGCCTTCGGATTCACCCCTCCACTTT

abundance: .
len: 11
v_gene: TRBV28
j_gene: TRBJ2-4
d_gene: .
CDR3aa: CASSLGQIQYF
CDR3nt: TGTGCCAGCAGTTTAGGACAGATTCAGTACTTC

abundance: .
len: 17
v_gene: TRBV7-3
j_gene: TRBJ1-2
d_gene: TRBD1
CDR3aa: CASSLGGTGGTNYGYTF
CDR3nt: TGTGCCAGCAGCTTAGGCGGGACAGGGGGCACTAACTATGGCTACACCTTC

abundance: .
len: 14
v_gene: TRBV4-2
j_gene: TRBJ2-7
d_gene: .
CDR3aa: CASSRQTGSYEQYF
CDR3nt: TGTGCCAGCAGCCGTCAGACGGGGTCCTACGAGCAGTACTTC

abundance: .
len: 14
v_gene: TRBV30
j_gene: TRBJ1-4
d_gene: .
CDR3aa: CAWSVRGGIEKLFF
CDR3nt: TGTGCCTGGAGTGTACGGGGCGGAATAGAAAAACTGTTTTTT

abundance: .
len: 15
v_gene: TRBV4-3
j_gene: TRBJ1-1
d_gene: TRBD1
CDR3aa: CASSRWTGINTEAFF
CDR3nt: TGCGCCAGCAGCCGATGGACAGGGATTAACACTGAAGCTTTCTTT

abundance: .
len: 12
v_gene: TRBV29-1
j_gene: TRBJ1-2
d_gene: .
CDR3aa: CSVGAPNYGYTF
CDR3nt: TGCAGCGTGGGGGCCCCTAACTATGGCTACACCTTC

abundance: .
len: 13
v_gene: TRBV11-1
j_gene: TRBJ1-1
d_gene: .
CDR3aa: CASSLKIGTEAFF
CDR3nt: TGTGCCAGCAGCTTAAAGATAGGCACTGAAGCTTTCTTT

abundance: .
len: 13
v_gene: TRBV30
j_gene: TRBJ1-2
d_gene: TRBD1
CDR3aa: CAWPGQGESGYTF
CDR3nt: TGTGCCTGGCCGGGACAGGGGGAGAGTGGCTACACCTTC

abundance: .
len: 12
v_gene: TRBV29-1
j_gene: TRBJ1-2
d_gene: .
CDR3aa: CSIESGAEGYTF
CDR3nt: TGCAGCATTGAGTCAGGGGCGGAGGGCTACACCTTC

abundance: .
len: 13
v_gene: TRBV29-1
j_gene: TRBJ2-3
d_gene: .
CDR3aa: CSVGVAVLDTQYF
CDR3nt: TGCAGCGTTGGAGTGGCAGTCCTGGATACGCAGTATTTT

abundance: .
len: 15
v_gene: TRBV25-1
j_gene: TRBJ2-7
d_gene: .
CDR3aa: CASSEGQGPYEEQYF
CDR3nt: TGTGCCAGCAGTGAGGGGCAGGGCCCCTACGAAGAGCAGTACTTC

abundance: .
len: 13
v_gene: TRBV7-9
j_gene: TRBJ1-4
d_gene: .
CDR3aa: CASSSGPHEKLFF
CDR3nt: TGTGCCAGCAGCTCCGGGCCTCATGAAAAACTGTTTTTT

abundance: .
len: 19
v_gene: TRBV27
j_gene: TRBJ2-1
d_gene: TRBD2
CDR3aa: CASSLLPGTSGGYYNEQFF
CDR3nt: TGTGCCAGCAGTTTACTCCCCGGGACTAGCGGAGGTTACTACAATGAGCAGTTCTTC

abundance: .
len: 14
v_gene: TRBV28
j_gene: TRBJ1-1
d_gene: .
CDR3aa: CASSFRQRNTEAFF
CDR3nt: TGTGCCAGCAGTTTTCGGCAGCGGAACACTGAAGCTTTCTTT

abundance: .
len: 14
v_gene: TRBV6-5
j_gene: TRBJ1-2
d_gene: .
CDR3aa: CASSPGHFRVGYTF
CDR3nt: TGTGCCAGCAGTCCCGGTCACTTCCGTGTGGGCTACACCTTC

abundance: .
len: 14
v_gene: TRBV4-2
j_gene: TRBJ2-3
d_gene: .
CDR3aa: CAGRGAAYTDTQYF
CDR3nt: TGTGCCGGCAGGGGGGCAGCATACACAGATACGCAGTATTTT

abundance: .
len: 12
v_gene: TRBV28
j_gene: TRBJ1-1
d_gene: .
CDR3aa: CASSLEGTEAFF
CDR3nt: TGTGCCAGCAGTTTGGAGGGAACTGAAGCTTTCTTT

abundance: few
len: 13
v_gene: TRBV2
j_gene: TRBJ2-5
d_gene: TRBD1
CDR3aa: CASMRDSQETQYF
CDR3nt: TGTGCCAGCATGAGGGACAGCCAAGAGACCCAGTACTTC

abundance: once
len: 16
v_gene: TRBV7-9
j_gene: TRBJ1-5
d_gene: TRBD1
CDR3aa: CASSSFGTGGNQPQHF
CDR3nt: TGTGCCAGCAGCTCATTCGGGACAGGAGGGAATCAGCCCCAGCATTTT

abundance: .
len: 15
v_gene: TRBV4-3
j_gene: TRBJ2-1
d_gene: TRBD2
CDR3aa: CASSQLTSGVNEQFF
CDR3nt: TGCGCCAGCAGCCAACTGACTAGCGGGGTCAATGAGCAGTTCTTC

abundance: .
len: 15
v_gene: TRBV4-1
j_gene: TRBJ2-1
d_gene: .
CDR3aa: CASSRLAGGLDEQFF
CDR3nt: TGCGCCAGCAGCCGCCTAGCCGGGGGCCTGGATGAGCAGTTCTTC

abundance: few
len: 16
v_gene: TRBV27
j_gene: TRBJ2-5
d_gene: .
CDR3aa: CASSLAGGRGTETQYF
CDR3nt: TGTGCCAGCAGTCTAGCCGGGGGAAGGGGCACAGAGACCCAGTACTTC

abundance: .
len: 14
v_gene: TRBV2
j_gene: TRBJ2-3
d_gene: .
CDR3aa: CASSSRLARDTQYF
CDR3nt: TGTGCCAGCAGTTCTCGACTTGCTAGGGATACGCAGTATTTT

abundance: .
len: 15
v_gene: TRBV5-1
j_gene: TRBJ2-5
d_gene: .
CDR3aa: CASSPGPGSQETQYF
CDR3nt: TGCGCCAGCAGCCCGGGACCCGGGTCCCAAGAGACCCAGTACTTC

abundance: .
len: 11
v_gene: TRBV10-3
j_gene: TRBJ2-5
d_gene: .
CDR3aa: CAISEHETQYF
CDR3nt: TGTGCCATCAGTGAGCATGAGACCCAGTACTTC

abundance: .
len: 18
v_gene: TRBV9
j_gene: TRBJ2-4
d_gene: TRBD2
CDR3aa: CASSETSGGRLAKNIQYF
CDR3nt: TGTGCCAGCAGCGAGACTAGCGGGGGTCGCCTAGCCAAAAACATTCAGTACTTC

abundance: few
len: 15
v_gene: TRBV29-1
j_gene: TRBJ2-5
d_gene: TRBD2
CDR3aa: CSVEDPYRGGETQYF
CDR3nt: TGCAGCGTTGAAGACCCCTACCGCGGGGGGGAGACCCAGTACTTC

abundance: .
len: 16
v_gene: TRBV5-1
j_gene: TRBJ1-1
d_gene: .
CDR3aa: CASSLESIGVGTEAFF
CDR3nt: TGCGCCAGCAGCTTGGAAAGTATAGGGGTGGGCACTGAAGCTTTCTTT

abundance: .
len: 13
v_gene: TRBV7-9
j_gene: TRBJ2-2
d_gene: .
CDR3aa: CASRNSRTGELFF
CDR3nt: TGTGCCAGCAGAAATAGTAGGACCGGGGAGCTGTTTTTT

abundance: .
len: 15
v_gene: TRBV29-1
j_gene: TRBJ2-3
d_gene: TRBD2
CDR3aa: CSVVYLAGRTDTQYF
CDR3nt: TGCAGCGTTGTTTACCTAGCGGGGCGCACAGATACGCAGTATTTT

abundance: .
len: 14
v_gene: TRBV15
j_gene: TRBJ2-2
d_gene: .
CDR3aa: CAISMTANTGELFF
CDR3nt: TGTGCCATCTCGATGACAGCTAACACCGGGGAGCTGTTTTTT

abundance: .
len: 14
v_gene: TRBV30
j_gene: TRBJ1-1
d_gene: TRBD1
CDR3aa: CAWSPGTGDTEAFF
CDR3nt: TGTGCCTGGAGTCCCGGGACAGGAGACACTGAAGCTTTCTTT

abundance: .
len: 13
v_gene: TRBV27
j_gene: TRBJ1-6
d_gene: .
CDR3aa: CASRRGQDPPLHF
CDR3nt: TGTGCCAGCAGGAGGGGCCAGGACCCTCCCCTCCACTTT

abundance: few
len: 12
v_gene: TRBV5-1
j_gene: TRBJ2-2
d_gene: .
CDR3aa: CASSRDTGELFF
CDR3nt: TGCGCCAGCAGCCGGGACACCGGGGAGCTGTTTTTT

abundance: .
len: 14
v_gene: TRBV6-1
j_gene: TRBJ1-5
d_gene: TRBD1
CDR3aa: CASSDTGGNQPQHF
CDR3nt: TGTGCCAGCAGCGACACAGGGGGCAATCAGCCCCAGCATTTT

abundance: .
len: 18
v_gene: TRBV7-3
j_gene: TRBJ2-1
d_gene: TRBD2
CDR3aa: CASSLKGKRGATYNEQFF
CDR3nt: TGTGCCAGCAGCTTAAAAGGGAAGCGGGGGGCAACCTACAATGAGCAGTTCTTC

abundance: once
len: 13
v_gene: TRBV28
j_gene: TRBJ1-2
d_gene: TRBD1
CDR3aa: CASSLGTDYGYTF
CDR3nt: TGTGCCAGCAGTTTGGGGACAGACTATGGCTACACCTTC

abundance: .
len: 13
v_gene: TRBV29-1
j_gene: TRBJ2-1
d_gene: TRBD1
CDR3aa: CSVGGTGANEQFF
CDR3nt: TGCAGCGTTGGGGGGACAGGGGCCAATGAGCAGTTCTTC

abundance: .
len: 15
v_gene: TRBV28
j_gene: TRBJ1-1
d_gene: .
CDR3aa: CASSLWSTGRTEAFF
CDR3nt: TGTGCCAGCAGTTTATGGTCCACCGGTAGGACTGAAGCTTTCTTT

abundance: .
len: 13
v_gene: TRBV30
j_gene: TRBJ1-1
d_gene: .
CDR3aa: CAWSGRSNTEAFF
CDR3nt: TGTGCCTGGAGTGGACGGTCGAACACTGAAGCTTTCTTT

abundance: .
len: 12
v_gene: TRBV6-6
j_gene: TRBJ1-4
d_gene: .
CDR3aa: CASFRVREKLFF
CDR3nt: TGTGCCAGCTTTAGGGTACGGGAAAAACTGTTTTTT

abundance: .
len: 13
v_gene: TRBV15
j_gene: TRBJ1-2
d_gene: .
CDR3aa: CATSSDSYYGYTF
CDR3nt: TGTGCCACCAGCAGTGACAGCTACTATGGCTACACCTTC

abundance: many
len: 18
v_gene: TRBV28
j_gene: TRBJ1-6
d_gene: .
CDR3aa: CASSEGRAFKTGNSPLHF
CDR3nt: TGTGCCAGCAGTGAGGGGAGGGCCTTCAAGACGGGTAATTCACCCCTCCACTTT

abundance: .
len: 11
v_gene: TRBV5-1
j_gene: TRBJ2-5
d_gene: .
CDR3aa: CASSFAETQYF
CDR3nt: TGCGCCAGCAGCTTTGCTGAGACCCAGTACTTC

abundance: .
len: 16
v_gene: TRBV5-4
j_gene: TRBJ2-3
d_gene: .
CDR3aa: CASSLGYSSSTDTQYF
CDR3nt: TGTGCCAGCAGCTTGGGATACAGCTCTAGCACAGATACGCAGTATTTT

abundance: .
len: 14
v_gene: TRBV4-2
j_gene: TRBJ2-3
d_gene: .
CDR3aa: CASSQDLPSDTQYF
CDR3nt: TGTGCCAGCAGCCAAGATCTCCCCTCAGATACGCAGTATTTT

abundance: .
len: 16
v_gene: TRBV18
j_gene: TRBJ1-2
d_gene: TRBD1
CDR3aa: CASSPQVTGTYYGYTF
CDR3nt: TGTGCCAGCTCACCACAGGTGACAGGGACCTACTATGGCTACACCTTC

abundance: .
len: 12
v_gene: TRBV2
j_gene: TRBJ1-2
d_gene: .
CDR3aa: CASSELSRGYTF
CDR3nt: TGTGCCAGCAGTGAGCTTTCAAGGGGCTACACCTTC

abundance: .
len: 12
v_gene: TRBV5-1
j_gene: TRBJ1-1
d_gene: .
CDR3aa: CASSSGQTEAFF
CDR3nt: TGCGCCAGCAGCTCTGGACAGACTGAAGCTTTCTTT

abundance: .
len: 14
v_gene: TRBV7-2
j_gene: TRBJ2-3
d_gene: TRBD2
CDR3aa: CASRRGGGADTQYF
CDR3nt: TGTGCCAGCCGCCGCGGGGGTGGCGCAGATACGCAGTATTTT

abundance: .
len: 11
v_gene: TRBV7-2
j_gene: TRBJ2-5
d_gene: .
CDR3aa: CASRKVETQYF
CDR3nt: TGTGCCAGCAGAAAGGTGGAGACCCAGTACTTC